This entry features one T cell receptor (beta chain) sequence. Sequenced by immunoSEQ multiplex PCR; TCRdb stores in-frame clones only, minus some. The data hold about 40,000 clones, with roughly 90% observed a single time. The germline V gene has CDR1 SGHTA and CDR2 FQGNSA. The CDR3 is made up of 15 amino acids. V lost 5 bases, J lost 4 bases, and 7 bases stayed unmatched. These data belong to a study of T cell changes during pregnancy in multiple sclerosis. Sequencing used CD4+ T cells from peripheral blood mononuclear cells, obtained in the third trimester of pregnancy. The receptor was isolated from a female donor with multiple sclerosis, enrolled in a pregnancy study. The chain carries TRBV7-2 and TRBJ1-2; 10 positions match TRBD1. The CDR3 region has the DNA TGTGCCAGCAGCGCCGGACAGGGGGTTGGCTATGGCTACACCTTC. Its translation: CASSAGQGVGYGYTF.